The text below deals with one TCR beta chain. The sample comes from a study of T cells in narcolepsy. Sequenced by immunoSEQ multiplex PCR; TCRdb stores in-frame clones only, minus some. The repertoire holds tens of thousands of clones, with about four fifths as singletons. Sequencing input: CD45RA- memory CD4+ T cells from PBMCs. This receptor was taken from a human donor with narcolepsy.

The CDR3 region has the DNA TGTGCCAGCAGGTACAGGGGGAAGTCAGCCAACGTCCTGACTTTC. Translated, it gives CASRYRGKSANVLTF. The chain recombines TRBV2 with TRBJ2-6, with TRBD1 matching 8 bases. This CDR3 is built from 15 residues. Germline V lookup: CDR1 SNHLY, CDR2 FYNNEI. V shed 6 bases, J shed 7 bases, and the junction held 8 bases outside the gene matches. Supplemented by reference TRBV2 and TRBJ2-6, the full variable domain reads EPEVTQTPSHQVTQMGQEVILRCVPISNHLYFYWYRQILGQKVEFLVSFYNNEISEKSEIFDDQFSVERPDGSNFTLKIRSTKLEDSAMYFCASRYRGKSANVLTFGAGSRLTVL.